The 2 T cell receptor beta chains given below trace back to one sample, sequenced in a study of T-cell memory formation after mild COVID-19. TCRdb re-called the 5' RACE reads with MiXCR, one entry per CDR3 protein. The sample yields approximately 500,000 distinct CDR3 sequences, roughly 23% seen once. Specimen: PBMCs or a T cell subset sorted from them (not recorded which). These receptors all stem from an adult woman who had mild COVID-19 (a few samples of this study predate the infection). Cell type and time point are not known.

This clonotype was counted only a few times. V gene TRBV20-1 combines with J gene TRBJ1-2; 7 bases map to TRBD1. Trimming removed 6 bases from V and 3 bases from J; junction bases left unmatched: 1. The CDR3 is 11 residues long. Germline V gene lookup returns CDR1 DFQATT and CDR2 SNEGSKA (reference sequence). CDR3 coding DNA: TGCAGTGCCGGGACAGACTATGGCTACACCTTC. Translation gives CSAGTDYGYTF.

The rearrangement joins TRBV7-8 to TRBJ2-5; 7 bases agree with TRBD2. The V and J ends lost 2 bases and 7 bases, in that order; junction bases with no gene match: 4. Germline V lookup: CDR1 SGHVS, CDR2 FQNEAQ. The CDR3 consists of 13 residues. The CDR3 protein is CASSLTREGTQYF. The DNA for the CDR3 is TGTGCCAGCAGCTTAACCAGGGAGGGGACCCAGTACTTC. Based on the CDR3 plus reference TRBV7-8 and TRBJ2-5, the full variable domain is GAGVSQSPRYKVAKRGQDVALRCDPISGHVSLFWYQQALGQGPEFLTYFQNEAQLDKSGLPSDRFFAERPEGSVSTLKIQRTQQEDSAVYLCASSLTREGTQYFGPGTRLLVL.